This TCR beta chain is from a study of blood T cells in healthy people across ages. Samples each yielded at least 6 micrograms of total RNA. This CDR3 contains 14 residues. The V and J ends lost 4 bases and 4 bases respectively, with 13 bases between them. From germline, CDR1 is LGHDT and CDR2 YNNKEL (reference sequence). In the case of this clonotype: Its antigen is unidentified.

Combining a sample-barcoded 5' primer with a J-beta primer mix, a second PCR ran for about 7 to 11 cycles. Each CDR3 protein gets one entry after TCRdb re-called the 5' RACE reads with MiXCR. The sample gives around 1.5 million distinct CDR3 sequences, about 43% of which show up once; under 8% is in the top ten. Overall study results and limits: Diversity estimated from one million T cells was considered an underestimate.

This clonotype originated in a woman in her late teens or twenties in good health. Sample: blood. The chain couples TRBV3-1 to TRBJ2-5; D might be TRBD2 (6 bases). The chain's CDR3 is CASSPGAGGETQYF. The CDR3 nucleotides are TGTGCCAGCAGCCCCGGGGCCGGGGGAGAGACCCAGTACTTC.